This record concerns one TCR beta chain sequence. Participants reported their clinical history, and cohort assignment relied on those reports. Two negative PCRs, clearance, or symptom resolution characterized the recovered Cohort 3 donors. The data were obtained in a study of blood T cell repertoires in COVID-19. Study at large: Italy, Spain and the United States were the sources of the convalescent and acute COVID-19 samples. Nucleic acid was either cDNA or gDNA, and it came from T cells, B-cell-depleted T cells, or PBMCs.

Trimming stripped 5 bases from V and 0 bases from J, with 8 bases between. The germline V gene has CDR1 MDHEN and CDR2 SYDVKM. CDR3 length: 14 residues. Assay: immunoSEQ multiplex PCR; the TCRdb copy retains only in-frame clones and omits some. The sample shows 220,000 or so clones, 80% to 85% of them seen only once. The V call is TRBV28, the J call TRBJ1-3; D perhaps matches TRBD1 (6 bases). The sequence was collected from a woman in her forties who had recovered from COVID-19. The sequenced material came from PBMCs or T cells enriched from blood (not recorded which). The CDR3 DNA reads as TGTGCCAGCAGTAACAGGGACTCTGGAAACACCATATATTTT. Amino acids: CASSNRDSGNTIYF.